This T cell receptor (beta chain) came from a study of blood T cell repertoires in COVID-19. On the study more broadly: Collection of acute and convalescent COVID-19 samples took place in the United States, Italy and Spain.

The V gene's germline CDR1 is SGHTA and CDR2 FQGTGA. V dropped 1 base and J dropped 4 bases, with 10 bases sitting between them. This CDR3 region has 15 residues. In the original processing: For nucleated cells, counts were estimated from reference gene primer amplification. Generated by immunoSEQ multiplex PCR, the TCRdb table keeps only in-frame clones and is missing some. That table gives V, J and clone size, and the DNA gave D and trimming. The table lists 150,000 or so clones, around 83% of them singletons, with over 10% in the top ten. One Seattle source followed patients from active infection through their disease course. This clone occurred a few times.

The chain is built from TRBV7-3 and TRBJ2-2; tentative D call: TRBD2 (5 bases). Sequencing was done on a sample of peripheral blood. This receptor was taken from a woman aged 55-70 years with COVID-19, enrolled during active disease. The CDR3 sequence is CASSLNLASTGELFF. In DNA form, the CDR3 reads TGTGCCAGCAGCTTAAATCTAGCTAGCACCGGGGAGCTGTTTTTT.